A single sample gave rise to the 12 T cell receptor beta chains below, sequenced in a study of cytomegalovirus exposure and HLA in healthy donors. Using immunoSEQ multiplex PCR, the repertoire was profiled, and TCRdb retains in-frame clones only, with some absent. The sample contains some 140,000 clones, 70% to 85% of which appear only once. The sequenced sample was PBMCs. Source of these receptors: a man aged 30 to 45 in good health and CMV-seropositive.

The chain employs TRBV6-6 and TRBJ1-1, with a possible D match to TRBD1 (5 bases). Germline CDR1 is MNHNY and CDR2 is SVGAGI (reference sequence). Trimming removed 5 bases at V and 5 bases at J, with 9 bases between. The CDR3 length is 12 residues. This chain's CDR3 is CASSAGGTEAFF. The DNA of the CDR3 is TGTGCCAGCAGTGCGGGGGGAACTGAAGCTTTCTTT.

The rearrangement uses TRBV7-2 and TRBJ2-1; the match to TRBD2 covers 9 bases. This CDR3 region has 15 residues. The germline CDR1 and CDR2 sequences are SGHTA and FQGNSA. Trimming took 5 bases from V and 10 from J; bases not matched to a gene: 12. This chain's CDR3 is CASSTLASGAPEQFF. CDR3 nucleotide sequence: TGTGCCAGCAGCACCCTGGCTAGCGGGGCCCCAGAGCAGTTCTTC.

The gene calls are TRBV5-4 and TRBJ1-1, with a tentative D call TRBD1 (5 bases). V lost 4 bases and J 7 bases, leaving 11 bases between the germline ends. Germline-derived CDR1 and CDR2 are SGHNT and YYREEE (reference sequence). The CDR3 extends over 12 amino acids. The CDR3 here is CASSTAGNEAFF. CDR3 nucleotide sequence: TGTGCCAGCAGCACGGCAGGGAATGAAGCTTTCTTT. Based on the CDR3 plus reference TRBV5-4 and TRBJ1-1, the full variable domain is ETGVTQSPTHLIKTRGQQVTLRCSSQSGHNTVSWYQQALGQGPQFIFQYYREEENGRGNFPPRFSGLQFPNYSSELNVNALELDDSALYLCASSTAGNEAFFGQGTRLTVV.

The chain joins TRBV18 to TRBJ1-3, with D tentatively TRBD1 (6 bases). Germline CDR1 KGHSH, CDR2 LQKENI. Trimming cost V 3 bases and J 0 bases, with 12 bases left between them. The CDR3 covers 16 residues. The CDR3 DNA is TGTGCCAGCTCACCTGCAAGGACAGTCTCTGGAAACACCATATATTTT. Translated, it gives CASSPARTVSGNTIYF.

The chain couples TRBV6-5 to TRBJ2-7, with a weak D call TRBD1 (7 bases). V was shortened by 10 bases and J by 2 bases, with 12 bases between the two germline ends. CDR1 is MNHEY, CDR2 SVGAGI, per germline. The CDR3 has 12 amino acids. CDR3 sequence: CATQGGPYEQYF. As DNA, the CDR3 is TGTGCCACCCAGGGGGGTCCCTACGAGCAGTACTTC.

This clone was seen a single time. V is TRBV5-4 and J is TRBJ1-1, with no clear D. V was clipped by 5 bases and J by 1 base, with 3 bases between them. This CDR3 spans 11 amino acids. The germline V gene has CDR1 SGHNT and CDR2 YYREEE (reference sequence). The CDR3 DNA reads TGTGCCAGCAGTAGGAACACTGAAGCTTTCTTT. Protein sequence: CASSRNTEAFF.

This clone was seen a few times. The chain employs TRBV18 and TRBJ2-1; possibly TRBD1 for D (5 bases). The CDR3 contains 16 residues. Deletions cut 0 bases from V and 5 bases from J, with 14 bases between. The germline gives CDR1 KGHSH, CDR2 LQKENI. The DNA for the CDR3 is TGTGCCAGCTCACCACCAGGGCAGGGTCTGAACAATGAGCAGTTCTTC. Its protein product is CASSPPGQGLNNEQFF.

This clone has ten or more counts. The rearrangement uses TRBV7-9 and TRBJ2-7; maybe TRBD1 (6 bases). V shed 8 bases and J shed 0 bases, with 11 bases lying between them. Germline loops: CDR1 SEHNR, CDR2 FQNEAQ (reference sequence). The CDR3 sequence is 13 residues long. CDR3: CASVGQSSYEQYF. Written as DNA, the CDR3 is TGTGCCAGCGTAGGACAGAGCTCCTACGAGCAGTACTTC.

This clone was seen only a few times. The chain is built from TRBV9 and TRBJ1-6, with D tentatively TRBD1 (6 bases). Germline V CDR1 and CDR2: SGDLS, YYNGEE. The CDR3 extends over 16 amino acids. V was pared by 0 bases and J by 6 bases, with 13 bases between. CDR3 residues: CASSVDSGEGNSPLHF. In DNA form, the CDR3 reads TGTGCCAGCAGCGTAGACTCAGGGGAGGGTAATTCACCCCTCCACTTT.

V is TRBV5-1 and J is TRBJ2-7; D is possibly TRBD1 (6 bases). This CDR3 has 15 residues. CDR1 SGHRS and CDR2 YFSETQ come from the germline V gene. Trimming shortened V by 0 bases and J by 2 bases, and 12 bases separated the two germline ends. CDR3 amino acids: CASSLGGPATYEQYF. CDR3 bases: TGCGCCAGCAGCTTGGGGGGGCCAGCTACCTACGAGCAGTACTTC.

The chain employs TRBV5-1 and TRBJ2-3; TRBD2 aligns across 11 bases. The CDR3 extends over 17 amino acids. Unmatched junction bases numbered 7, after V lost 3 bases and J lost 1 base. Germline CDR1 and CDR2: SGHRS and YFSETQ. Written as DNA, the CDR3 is TGCGCCAGCAGCTCGGACAGGGGACTAGCGGGCACAGATACGCAGTATTTT. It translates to CASSSDRGLAGTDTQYF.

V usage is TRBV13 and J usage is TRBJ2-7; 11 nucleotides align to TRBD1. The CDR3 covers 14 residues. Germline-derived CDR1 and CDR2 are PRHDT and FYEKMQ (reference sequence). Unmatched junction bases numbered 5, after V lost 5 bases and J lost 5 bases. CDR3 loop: CASSGPGQGDEQYF. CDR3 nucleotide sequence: TGTGCCAGCAGCGGTCCGGGACAGGGGGACGAGCAGTACTTC.